This T cell receptor (beta chain) was identified during a study of blood T cell repertoires in COVID-19. Study details: COVID-19 samples, acute and convalescent, were from the United States, Italy and Spain. The cDNA or gDNA used as material had been derived from T cells, B-cell-depleted T cells, or PBMCs.

The CDR3 totals 16 residues. Losses at the gene ends were 4 bases for V and 0 bases for J; bases not matched to a gene: 9. Germline CDR1 reads MNHEY; CDR2 reads SVGEGT. Sequenced by immunoSEQ multiplex PCR; TCRdb stores in-frame clones only, minus some. The sample carries tens of thousands of clones, over 80% recorded once. The source material was peripheral blood. This TCR derives from a man older than 75 with active or convalescent COVID-19. The chain couples TRBV6-2 or TRBV6-3 to TRBJ2-7; 7 nucleotides align to TRBD1. The CDR3 loop is CASSFRSDRNSYEQYF. The CDR3 nucleotides read TGTGCCAGCAGTTTCCGTTCGGACAGGAACTCCTACGAGCAGTACTTC.